Presented here are 32 T cell receptor beta chains from one specimen sequenced in a study of control samples from healthy donors and cancer patients. Using immunoSEQ multiplex PCR, the repertoire was profiled, and TCRdb retains in-frame clones only, with some absent. The table lists over 80,000 clones, 91% of them singletons. Input material: blood. These receptor sequences come from a man aged 25 to 40 in good health.

This clone was observed once. The chain combines TRBV6-5 with TRBJ2-7; 10 bases are a match to TRBD2. J gave up 3 bases and V 0 bases, and 2 bases lay outside the gene matches. The CDR3 runs 15 residues. CDR1 is MNHEY and CDR2 is SVGAGI in the germline V gene. CDR3 nucleotides: TGTGCCAGCAGTTACTCTTCTAGCGGGAGCTACGAGCAGTACTTC. Amino acids: CASSYSSSGSYEQYF.

The V gene is TRBV10-3, the J gene TRBJ1-4; D is possibly TRBD1 (6 bases). Deletions cut 3 bases from V and 8 bases from J, with 13 bases between. The CDR3 is 14 amino acids. From germline, CDR1 is ENHRY and CDR2 SYGVKD. CDR3 in DNA: TGTGCCATCAGTGACAGGGGACAAGAGGAAAAACTGTTTTTT. Translated: CAISDRGQEEKLFF.

This clone was counted between two and nine times. The V and J genes are TRBV9 and TRBJ2-7; D remains ambiguous. Trimming left V 2 bases short and J 1 base short, with 10 bases between. CDR1 is SGDLS and CDR2 is YYNGEE in the germline V gene. The CDR3 covers 14 residues. The chain's CDR3 is CASSVSLGSYEQYF. CDR3 in DNA: TGTGCCAGCAGCGTCTCTCTGGGGTCCTACGAGCAGTACTTC.

The J gene is TRBJ2-3, the V gene TRBV19; 7 bases agree with TRBD2. With 5 bases clipped from V and 2 bases from J, the junction kept 10 bases outside the gene matches. The CDR3 runs 16 residues. Germline V gene data show CDR1 as LNHDA and CDR2 as SQIVND (reference sequence). The CDR3 DNA reads TGTGCCAGTAGTCGGGGGGAAGGGCCGAACACAGATACGCAGTATTTT. Residues: CASSRGEGPNTDTQYF.

In its sample, this clone was seen once. The chain links TRBV29-1 to TRBJ2-7, with D perhaps matching TRBD1 or TRBD2 (6 bases each). The CDR3 covers 13 residues. V gave up 4 bases and J gave up 3 bases, with 13 bases separating them. CDR1 and CDR2 (germline): SQVTM, ANQGSEA. The CDR3 is CSVVGGQNYEQYF. The CDR3 DNA reads TGCAGCGTTGTGGGGGGCCAAAACTACGAGCAGTACTTC.

This clone was detected once. The genes are TRBV30 and TRBJ1-1; 7 nucleotides align to TRBD1. Looked up from germline, CDR1 is GTSNPN and CDR2 is SVGIG (reference sequence). After removal of 3 bases from V and 1 base from J, the junction contained 2 bases not matched to a gene. This CDR3 is 13 amino acids long. This chain's CDR3 is CAWSRGANTEAFF. For the CDR3, the DNA is TGTGCCTGGAGCAGGGGGGCGAACACTGAAGCTTTCTTT.

This clone was counted only a few times. The rearrangement links TRBV7-2 to TRBJ2-2; no clear D gene. CDR3 length: 14 residues. Germline CDR1 SGHTA, CDR2 FQGNSA. The V end lost 1 base, the J end lost 4 bases, and 7 bases lay between the germline ends. The CDR3 coding sequence is TGTGCCAGCAGCTTAGGTACACTCACCGGGGAGCTGTTTTTT. The encoded protein is CASSLGTLTGELFF.

The J gene is TRBJ2-3, the V gene TRBV4-3, with D perhaps being TRBD1 or TRBD2 (6 bases each). This CDR3 is 15 amino acids long. V was shortened by 1 base and J by 2 bases, with 10 bases between the two germline ends. Per germline, CDR1 LGHNA and CDR2 YSLEER. The DNA of the CDR3 is TGCGCCAGCAGCCAAGGCCCGGGGGCCACAGATACGCAGTATTTT. It specifies CASSQGPGATDTQYF.

This clone was found once. V usage is TRBV7-3 and J usage is TRBJ2-5; the D is unclear. The CDR3 runs to 13 residues. Trimming stripped 5 bases from V and 5 bases from J, with 12 bases between. CDR1 SGHTA and CDR2 FQGTGA come from the germline V gene. The CDR3 DNA reads as TGTGCCAGCAGCACCGACCCACGGGAGACCCAGTACTTC. Residues: CASSTDPRETQYF. Complete variable domain (other parts from reference TRBV7-3 and TRBJ2-5): GAGVSQTPSNKVTEKGKYVELRCDPISGHTALYWYRQSLGQGPEFLIYFQGTGAADDSGLPNDRFFAVRPEGSVSTLKIQRTERGDSAVYLCASSTDPRETQYFGPGTRLLVL.

J is TRBJ2-7 and V is TRBV6-2 or TRBV6-3; D may correspond to TRBD1 or TRBD2 (5 bases each). Trimming removed 7 bases from V and 4 bases from J, with 17 bases in between. CDR3 length: 14 residues. Germline V lookup: CDR1 MNHEY, CDR2 SVGEGT. The CDR3 reads CASIPTGTSYEQYF. The CDR3 coding sequence is TGTGCCAGCATCCCCACTGGGACCTCGTACGAGCAGTACTTC.

Note on this clone: Relative to the germline gene, one junction end is altered; a read error may explain this. This chain joins TRBV3-1 (or the pseudogene TRBV3-2) and TRBJ2-7; D is uncertain. In germline, CDR1 is LGHDT, CDR2 YNNKEL (reference sequence). The CDR3 consists of 12 residues. The CDR3 nucleotides read TGTGCCAGCAGCCAAACGCCCTACGGGCAGTACTTC. The encoded protein is CASSQTPYGQYF.

This clone was observed a handful of times. V is TRBV5-4 and J is TRBJ1-2, with D hard to call. Between the trimmed V and J ends, which lost 10 bases and 8 bases, there was a span of 15 bases. This CDR3 is 11 amino acids long. Germline values: CDR1 SGHNT, CDR2 YYREEE (reference sequence). The CDR3 reads CALSVEEGYTF. CDR3 DNA sequence: TGTGCCCTCAGCGTGGAGGAAGGCTACACCTTC.

For this clone: The same CDR3 arises from other DNA sequences in this sample as well. This chain links TRBV6-5 with TRBJ1-6; D gene ambiguous. Trimming stripped 6 bases from V and 0 bases from J, with 9 bases between. CDR1 MNHEY and CDR2 SVGAGI come from the germline V gene. The CDR3 length is 15 residues. The CDR3 bases are TGTGCCAGCAGAACCGGTAGCTCCTATAATTCACCCCTCCACTTT. Its translation: CASRTGSSYNSPLHF.

This chain joins TRBV28 and TRBJ1-5, with D maybe TRBD1 (5 bases). Trimming pared 6 bases from V and 7 bases from J, leaving 16 bases between. CDR3 length: 14 residues. The germline V gene has CDR1 MDHEN and CDR2 SYDVKM. This CDR3 is CASRAGTPGQPQHF. Here the CDR3 DNA reads TGTGCCAGCAGGGCCGGGACTCCGGGCCAGCCCCAGCATTTT.

The rearrangement joins TRBV24-1 to TRBJ1-5, with TRBD1 matching 11 bases. Germline CDR1 KGHDR, CDR2 SFDVKD. The CDR3 is 15 amino acids. The V gene end was trimmed by 3 bases and the J gene end by 3 bases; junction bases not matched to a gene: 0. The CDR3 DNA is TGTGCCACCAGTGATGGACAGGGGGCCAATCAGCCCCAGCATTTT. Its translation: CATSDGQGANQPQHF.

The chain employs TRBV7-9 and TRBJ1-1; no definite D call. From germline, CDR1 is SEHNR and CDR2 FQNEAQ (reference sequence). With 0 bases removed from V and 0 bases from J, the gap between germline ends came to 8 bases. This CDR3 has 15 residues. The CDR3 region has the DNA TGTGCCAGCAGCTTAGCCTCGAGAGTGAACACTGAAGCTTTCTTT. Its translation: CASSLASRVNTEAFF.

This clone was seen once. The V call is TRBV18, the J call TRBJ2-7; D tentatively reads TRBD1 or TRBD2 (5 bases each). The CDR3 is 18 residues long. Between the trimmed V and J ends, which lost 4 bases and 0 bases, there was a span of 22 bases. The germline V gene has CDR1 KGHSH and CDR2 LQKENI. This chain's CDR3 is CASSQEILSGTISYEQYF. CDR3 nucleotides: TGTGCCAGCTCACAAGAAATTCTGTCCGGGACGATCTCCTACGAGCAGTACTTC.

This clone came up once. The CDR3 spells CASVSTGTEAFF. CDR3 DNA sequence: TGTGCCAGCGTCTCGACAGGGACTGAAGCTTTCTTT. This chain connects TRBV7-9 to TRBJ1-1; 7 bases fit TRBD1. This CDR3 has 12 residues. The V gene's germline CDR1 is SEHNR and CDR2 FQNEAQ (reference sequence). Trimming removed 8 bases from V and 5 bases from J; junction bases left unmatched: 5.

This chain connects TRBV7-2 to TRBJ2-5; perhaps D is TRBD1 or TRBD2 (6 bases each). Trimming cost V 1 base and J 4 bases, with 13 bases left between them. The CDR3 has 15 amino acids. CDR1 is SGHTA, CDR2 FQGNSA, per germline. The CDR3 loop reads CASSLETGGRETQYF. In nucleotides, the CDR3 is TGTGCCAGCAGCTTAGAGACCGGGGGCAGAGAGACCCAGTACTTC.

The chain carries TRBV3-1 (or the pseudogene TRBV3-2) and TRBJ2-5; 7 bases are a match to TRBD2. The CDR3 extends over 18 amino acids. Germline CDR1 and CDR2: LGHDT and YNNKEL (reference sequence). Trimming at V came to 0 bases and at J to 2 bases, leaving 12 bases not matched to a gene. The CDR3 DNA follows: TGTGCCAGCAGCCAAGACGGGTTAGCTAGCGGAGTACAAGAGACCCAGTACTTC. Amino acid sequence: CASSQDGLASGVQETQYF.

The chain employs TRBV4-2 and TRBJ2-1, with D hard to call. Germline-derived CDR1 and CDR2 are LGHNA and YNFKEQ. This CDR3 has 14 amino acids. V was pared by 0 bases and J by 5 bases, with 8 bases between. CDR3 protein: CASSQDGSNNEQFF. The CDR3 bases are TGTGCCAGCAGCCAAGATGGTTCCAACAATGAGCAGTTCTTC.

This clone was seen a few times. The J gene is TRBJ2-5, the V gene TRBV9, with 9 nucleotides matching TRBD2. Germline V gene lookup returns CDR1 SGDLS and CDR2 YYNGEE. The CDR3 covers 15 residues. V lost 4 bases and J lost 2; bases outside the gene matches: 6. Here the CDR3 reads CASSPRAGGQETQYF. For the CDR3, the DNA is TGTGCCAGCAGCCCCCGAGCGGGGGGTCAAGAGACCCAGTACTTC.

This clone appeared a single time. V and J are TRBV6-5 and TRBJ2-3; 7 nucleotides align to TRBD2. With V trimmed by 6 bases and J by 2 bases, 8 bases remained unmatched. Germline-derived CDR1 and CDR2 are MNHEY and SVGAGI. The CDR3 is 15 residues long. CDR3 bases: TGTGCCAGCAGGCGGGGAGGGAGGGCCACAGATACGCAGTATTTT. Amino acids: CASRRGGRATDTQYF.

J is TRBJ2-7 and V is TRBV18, with TRBD1 identical over 12 bases. The V gene end was trimmed by 4 bases and the J gene end by 0 bases; junction bases not matched to a gene: 1. This CDR3 is built from 15 residues. Per germline, CDR1 KGHSH and CDR2 LQKENI. CDR3 sequence (DNA): TGTGCCAGCTCACGGGGACAGGGGGCCTCCTACGAGCAGTACTTC. Translated, it gives CASSRGQGASYEQYF.

The chain couples TRBV7-9 to TRBJ1-1; tentatively, D is TRBD1 (5 bases). Germline CDR1 reads SEHNR; CDR2 reads FQNEAQ (reference sequence). Trimming removed 5 bases at V and 5 bases at J, with 21 bases between. The CDR3 has 16 residues. CDR3 sequence: CASSPTLTVGRTEAFF. As DNA, the CDR3 is TGTGCCAGCAGCCCTACATTGACAGTCGGAAGGACTGAAGCTTTCTTT.

The chain recombines TRBV11-2 with TRBJ1-1; possible D gene TRBD1, 5 bases. V dropped 1 base and J dropped 8 bases, with 11 bases sitting between them. The CDR3 has 13 amino acids. Germline V gene sequence: CDR1 SGHAT, CDR2 FQNNGV. The CDR3 DNA is TGTGCCAGCAGCTTAGCCGGGGGTGAGGAAGCTTTCTTT. This codes for CASSLAGGEEAFF. Full variable domain (remainder filled in from reference TRBV11-2 and TRBJ1-1): EAGVAQSPRYKIIEKRQSVAFWCNPISGHATLYWYQQILGQGPKLLIQFQNNGVVDDSQLPKDRFSAERLKGVDSTLKIQPAKLEDSAVYLCASSLAGGEEAFFGQGTRLTVV.

This sequence joins TRBV18 and TRBJ1-1, with 7 nucleotides matching TRBD1. J gave up 4 bases and V 3 bases, and 8 bases lay outside the gene matches. The CDR3 length is 15 residues. Germline CDR1 reads KGHSH; CDR2 reads LQKENI. CDR3 protein: CASSPRQGDSTEAFF. The CDR3 DNA follows: TGTGCCAGCTCACCCAGACAGGGAGATAGCACTGAAGCTTTCTTT. The full variable domain, completed using reference TRBV18 and TRBJ1-1, is NAGVMQNPRHLVRRRGQEARLRCSPMKGHSHVYWYRQLPEEGLKFMVYLQKENIIDESGMPKERFSAEFPKEGPSILRIQQVVRGDSAAYFCASSPRQGDSTEAFFGQGTRLTVV.

The chain joins TRBV6-6 to TRBJ2-7, with D perhaps TRBD2 (5 bases). Germline CDR1 is MNHNY and CDR2 is SVGAGI (reference sequence). This CDR3 region has 11 residues. The CDR3 coding sequence is TGTGCTTATGGTAGCGTCTACGAGCAGTACTTC. It specifies CAYGSVYEQYF.

This clone has a single count. The gene calls are TRBV6-2 or TRBV6-3 and TRBJ2-6, with 8 bases fitting TRBD1. Germline CDR1 is MNHEY and CDR2 is SVGEGT. The CDR3 is 18 residues long. V lost 4 bases and J lost 0; bases outside the gene matches: 8. The CDR3 is CASSLTGEPYSGANVLTF. As DNA, the CDR3 is TGTGCCAGCAGTTTGACAGGGGAGCCTTACTCTGGGGCCAACGTCCTGACTTTC.

This chain links TRBV24-1 with TRBJ2-3; D might be TRBD2 (5 bases). CDR1 is KGHDR and CDR2 is SFDVKD in the germline V gene. The length of the CDR3 is 13 residues. V was trimmed by 5 bases and J by 3 bases, leaving 8 bases between them. The CDR3 DNA reads as TGTGCCACCAGTGCCAGGAGGACAGATACGCAGTATTTT. It encodes CATSARRTDTQYF.

The chain carries TRBV19 and TRBJ1-2; the D gene is possibly TRBD1 (5 bases). This CDR3 is built from 12 residues. Looked up from germline, CDR1 is LNHDA and CDR2 is SQIVND (reference sequence). V lost 3 bases, J lost 8 bases, and 10 bases lay in between. This chain's CDR3 is CASSMWGEGYTF. Here the CDR3 DNA reads TGTGCCAGTAGTATGTGGGGGGAAGGCTACACCTTC.

This chain joins TRBV24-1 and TRBJ2-1; 13 bases line up with TRBD2. The ends lost 10 bases at V and 8 bases at J; junction bases unmatched: 4. Germline V CDR1 and CDR2: KGHDR, SFDVKD. The CDR3 spans 13 residues. CDR3 DNA sequence: TGTGCCACGCGGACTAGCGGGGGATATGAGCAGTTCTTC. Protein: CATRTSGGYEQFF.